This T cell receptor (beta chain) was sequenced in a study of breast tumors, draining lymph nodes, adjacent tissues. This clonotype has ten or more counts. Breast cancer patients provided tissue from their axillary draining lymph nodes. The germline gives CDR1 SQVTM, CDR2 ANQGSEA. The V and J ends lost 0 bases and 2 bases, in that order; junction bases with no gene match: 4. The CDR3 is 15 amino acids. In TCRdb, the multiplex PCR reads were re-called with MiXCR into one record per CDR3 protein. This sample yields around 190,000 distinct CDR3 sequences, of which approximately 30% are seen a single time; 3.5% to 4.5% belongs to the top ten.

The receptor's source is a female donor with breast cancer. Some clones in this sample may be carry-over from other donors' samples. The chain has TRBV29-1 and TRBJ2-3; 8 nucleotides line up with TRBD1. Sequencing was done on a sample of axillary lymph node tissue. The CDR3 region has the DNA TGCAGCGTTGAAGAACCCCAGGGGGCCACAGATACGCAGTATTTT. Amino acid sequence: CSVEEPQGATDTQYF.